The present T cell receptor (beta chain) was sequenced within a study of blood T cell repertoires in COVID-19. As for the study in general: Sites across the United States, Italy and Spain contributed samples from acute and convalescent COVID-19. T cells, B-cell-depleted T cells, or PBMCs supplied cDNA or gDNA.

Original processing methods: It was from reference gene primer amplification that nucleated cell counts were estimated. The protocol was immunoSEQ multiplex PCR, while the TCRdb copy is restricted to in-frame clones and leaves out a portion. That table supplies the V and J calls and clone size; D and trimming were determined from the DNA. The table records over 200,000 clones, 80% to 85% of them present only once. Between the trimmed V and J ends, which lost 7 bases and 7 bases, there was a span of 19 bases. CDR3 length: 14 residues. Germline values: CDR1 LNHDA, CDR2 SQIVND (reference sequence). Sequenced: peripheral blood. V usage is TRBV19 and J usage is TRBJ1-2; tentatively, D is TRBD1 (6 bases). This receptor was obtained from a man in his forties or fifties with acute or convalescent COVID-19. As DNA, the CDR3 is TGTGCCAGTACTCAAACTGGGGGCAGCCTTGGCTACACCTTC. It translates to CASTQTGGSLGYTF.